This T cell receptor beta chain was sequenced in a study of cytotoxic CD8 clonotypes in ibrutinib-treated CLL. Study summary: Mean values per sample were hundreds of thousands of productive templates and 98,000 or so productive rearrangements.

This clone was seen a few times. The repertoire was sequenced with immunoSEQ multiplex PCR; TCRdb's copy has only in-frame clones and lacks some. The repertoire has approximately 50,000 clones, roughly 54% of them found once; the top ten carry more than 20%. CDR3 length: 15 residues. V dropped 2 bases and J dropped 5; count of bases not matched to a gene: 10. Germline CDR1 and CDR2: SGHTS and YDEGEE. Here the sequenced sample was PBMCs, taken at disease progression, from a patient treated with ibrutinib. This TCR came from a human donor with chronic lymphocytic leukemia. The chain couples TRBV5-8 to TRBJ2-7; 7 bases match TRBD2. As DNA, the CDR3 is TGTGCCAGCAGCTTACATAGCGGGTTTCCCAACGAGCAGTACTTC. It yields the protein CASSLHSGFPNEQYF.